This TCR beta chain appears in the sequencing data of a study of long-term antiretroviral therapy in people with HIV. Specimens held 1-10 million cryopreserved PBMC prior to DNA extraction. Sequencing relied on immunoSEQ assay v3.0, run at survey level. The method was immunoSEQ multiplex PCR; TCRdb's version includes in-frame clones alone and lacks a portion of them. The table has tens of thousands of clones, roughly 80% seen once. The CDR3 runs to 19 residues. The V segment lost 5 bases and the J segment 0 bases; nucleotides outside the gene matches: 9. Germline values: CDR1 SGHVS, CDR2 FNYEAQ. The sequences come from unsorted PBMCs, collected 0.2 years after starting antiretroviral therapy. The rearrangement joins TRBV7-6 to TRBJ1-6, with 11 bases identical to TRBD1. The sequence was obtained from a woman in her 30s with HIV. The CDR3 bases are TGTGCCAGCAGCCGCTTCGGGACAGGGGGAAGCTCCTATAATTCACCCCTCCACTTT. Amino acid sequence: CASSRFGTGGSSYNSPLHF.